The entry below describes one TCR beta chain. Its specificity is unknown. Genomic DNA, the template, was used for profiling of the TCR beta VDJ and CDR3. TCRdb re-analysed the reads in MiXCR, keeping a single row per CDR3 protein. The sample has around 200,000 distinct CDR3 sequences, roughly 56% seen once; the top ten hold roughly 15%. In germline, CDR1 is SGHRS, CDR2 YFSETQ. CDR3 length: 15 amino acids. With V trimmed by 4 bases and J by 8 bases, 8 bases remained unmatched. The entry originates in a study of CD8+CD57+ T cells in acquired aplastic anemia. Overall study: The mean DNA yield obtained from sorted CD4+ and CD8+ cells came to roughly 3 ug. For CD4+ cells, healthy donors had an average of approximately 10 million reads. Study-level findings and limits: Patients and controls had in common some 30 CD8+ CDR3 sequences.

The source material was sorted CD4+, CD8+, or CD8+CD57+ T cells (not recorded which) from PBMCs. The receptor comes from a human donor in good health, serving as a control. The chain combines TRBV5-1 with TRBJ2-1, with 11 bases lining up with TRBD2. CDR3 sequence reads: CASSRGLAVVDEQFF. The CDR3 bases are TGCGCCAGCAGCAGGGGACTAGCGGTGGTGGATGAGCAGTTCTTC.